A single sample gave rise to the 23 T cell receptor beta chains below, sequenced in a study of tumor-infiltrating lymphocytes in primary liver carcinoma. Unsorted whole blood supplied the blood RNA, and germline DNA was isolated too. Reverse transcription of roughly 0.5 ug total RNA with a constant-region primer produced TCR beta cDNA. Libraries covering TCR beta were generated through three nested multiplex PCR rounds (using a slightly modified ARM-PCR). The study ran its first two PCR rounds for nine to eleven cycles each, using TRBV1-TRBV30 forward primers and a C-beta reverse primer. TCRdb re-called the multiplex PCR reads with MiXCR, one entry per CDR3 protein. Here the sample spans around 330,000 distinct CDR3 sequences, 50% to 60% being singletons. Sequenced input: peripheral blood. Receptor source: a woman between 25 and 40 years old with primary liver carcinoma and hepatitis B virus infection.

In regard to this clonotype: This may be a read error: a much more frequent sequence differs by one nucleotide. The gene calls are TRBV6-5 and TRBJ2-3; D gene ambiguous. The CDR3 has 14 residues. Germline CDR1 is MNHEY and CDR2 is SVGAGI. V lost 7 bases and J lost 4, with 15 bases in between. The CDR3 reads CASNLKGYADTQYF. Here the CDR3 DNA reads TGTGCCAGCAACCTAAAGGGCTACGCAGATACGCAGTATTTT.

This clonotype came up once. A read error may produce the germline difference seen at one junction end. The chain carries TRBV11-1 and TRBJ1-5; TRBD1 is a possible D gene (5 bases). The CDR3 sequence is 14 residues long. Germline lookup yields CDR1 SGHAT and CDR2 FQDESV (reference sequence). The CDR3 DNA reads TGTGCCAGCAGCCCACGAGACAGAAATCAGCCCCAGTATTTC. It codes for CASSPRDRNQPQYF.

This clonotype has only a few counts. A read error may be the cause here, since a much bigger clone is one base away. The V gene is TRBV11-3, the J gene TRBJ2-7; tentatively, D is TRBD1 (6 bases). CDR3 length: 14 amino acids. Between the trimmed V and J ends, which lost 1 base and 5 bases, there was a span of 12 bases. Germline CDR1 SGHNT, CDR2 YENEEA. CDR3 sequence: CASSLGAGVNEQYF. CDR3 sequence (DNA): TGTGCCAGCAGCTTAGGGGCAGGGGTTAACGAGCAGTACTTC.

A word on this clonotype: A much larger clone sits a single nucleotide away, making a read error possible. This CDR3 is missing its conserved last phenylalanine or tryptophan, likely due to a read error. The DNA is left out, because the CDR3 cannot be placed on it with certainty; the CDR3 is given as TCRdb lists it. The rearrangement links TRBV4-2 to TRBJ2-1. CDR1 is LGHNA and CDR2 is YNFKEQ in the germline V gene. The CDR3 is made up of 13 amino acids, end residues included. CDR3 sequence reads: CASSQASAVGSFS.

With respect to this clonotype: A much bigger clone sits one base away, suggesting this may be a read error. V gene TRBV4-1 combines with J gene TRBJ2-1; D remains ambiguous. Germline V gene data show CDR1 as MGHRA and CDR2 as YSYEKL. This CDR3 contains 12 residues. As DNA, the CDR3 is TGCGCCAGGAGCCAATCCTACAATGAGCAGTTCTTC. Translation gives CARSQSYNEQFF.

Concerning this clonotype itself: A much larger clone sits a single nucleotide away, making a read error possible. In DNA, the CDR3 is TGTGTCACCCGGACGGGGAACACCGGGGAGCTGTTTTTT. It translates to CVTRTGNTGELFF. V gene TRBV12-3 or TRBV12-4 combines with J gene TRBJ2-2; D gene uncertain. The CDR3 extends over 13 amino acids.

This clonotype was seen many times. This chain joins TRBV12-3 or TRBV12-4 and TRBJ2-1, with D perhaps matching TRBD2 (6 bases). CDR3 length equals 15 residues. The V end lost 1 base, the J end lost 3 bases, and 10 bases lay between the germline ends. The CDR3 here is CASSLVAEYYNEQFF. CDR3 nucleotides: TGTGCCAGCAGTTTAGTAGCGGAGTACTACAATGAGCAGTTCTTC.

This clonotype was seen only a few times. The J gene is TRBJ2-2, the V gene TRBV12-3 or TRBV12-4; TRBD2 matches at 10 bases. Unmatched junction bases numbered 6, after V lost 4 bases and J lost 7 bases. This CDR3 is 15 amino acids long. CDR3 DNA sequence: TGTGCCAGCAGTTCTAGCGGGAGACATAGCGGGGAGCTGTTTTTT. Protein product: CASSSSGRHSGELFF.

The V gene is TRBV6-5, the J gene TRBJ2-1; no clear D. The CDR3 has 17 amino acids. Trimming removed 1 base from V and 7 bases from J, with 20 bases in between. CDR1 and CDR2 (germline): MNHEY, SVGAGI. The CDR3 reads CASSYYDPGPKRNEQFF. The CDR3 bases are TGTGCCAGCAGTTACTACGATCCCGGACCCAAGAGGAATGAGCAGTTCTTC.

In regard to this clonotype: A much larger clone lies a single base off, so this may be a read error. V and J are TRBV6-2 or TRBV6-3 and TRBJ1-1; D possibly corresponds to TRBD1 (5 bases). V was clipped by 6 bases and J by 6 bases, with 14 bases between them. Germline CDR1 MNHEY, CDR2 SVGEGT. The CDR3 length is 13 residues. As DNA, the CDR3 is TGTGCCAGCAGCCCGTTGGGCAGGGCTGAAGCTTTCTTT. This sequence encodes CASSPLGRAEAFF.

Notes on this clonotype: A much bigger clone sits one base away, suggesting this may be a read error. This chain links TRBV4-1 with TRBJ2-7; 12 bases map to TRBD2. The germline CDR1 and CDR2 sequences are MGHRA and YSYEKL. This CDR3 has 15 amino acids. V shed 5 bases and J 7 bases; nucleotides not matched to a gene: 9. The CDR3 spells CASSTWTSGTNEQYF. The CDR3 DNA follows: TGCGCCAGCAGCACCTGGACTAGCGGGACCAATGAGCAGTACTTC.

This clonotype was observed many times. V usage is TRBV11-1 and J usage is TRBJ2-3, with 10 bases lining up with TRBD1. This CDR3 is 13 amino acids long. With V trimmed by 10 bases and J by 4 bases, 5 bases remained unmatched. In germline, CDR1 is SGHAT, CDR2 FQDESV (reference sequence). Here the CDR3 DNA reads TGTGCCACCTCGACAGGGGGCTCAGATACGCAGTATTTT. The encoded protein is CATSTGGSDTQYF. The full variable domain, its missing parts supplied by reference TRBV11-1 and TRBJ2-3, is EAEVAQSPRYKITEKSQAVAFWCDPISGHATLYWYRQILGQGPELLVQFQDESVVDDSQLPKDRFSAERLKGVDSTLKIQPAELGDSAMYLCATSTGGSDTQYFGPGTRLTVL.

The rearrangement joins TRBV29-1 to TRBJ2-2, with 7 bases identical to TRBD1. Trimming cost V 6 bases and J 9 bases; bases outside gene matches: 7. The germline V gene encodes CDR1 SQVTM and CDR2 ANQGSEA. The CDR3 is made up of 12 amino acids. The CDR3 DNA sequence: TGCAGCGTAAGGGGGCAAGGCAGGGAGCTGTTTTTT. It yields the protein CSVRGQGRELFF.

The CDR3 nucleotides are TGTGCCAGCAGTGAACTGGGTAGTTCTGGGGCCAACGTCCTGACTTTC. This codes for CASSELGSSGANVLTF. The chain has TRBV6-1 and TRBJ2-6; D gene uncertain. Germline values: CDR1 MNHNS, CDR2 SASEGT. Trimming took 2 bases from V and 1 from J, leaving 9 bases between them. This CDR3 spans 16 amino acids.

The chain is built from TRBV11-3 and TRBJ1-2, with a possible D match to TRBD1 (5 bases). CDR1 is SGHNT and CDR2 is YENEEA in the germline V gene. Trimming shortened V by 7 bases and J by 2 bases, and 17 bases separated the two germline ends. This CDR3 comprises 15 residues. CDR3 loop: CASIIGAGRNYGYTF. CDR3 coding DNA: TGTGCCAGCATCATAGGGGCAGGGAGAAACTATGGCTACACCTTC.

This chain joins TRBV29-1 and TRBJ2-1; D might be TRBD1 (5 bases). The CDR3 runs to 11 residues. CDR1 and CDR2 from the germline V gene are SQVTM and ANQGSEA. The CDR3 sequence: CSACRQGSWFF. CDR3 coding DNA: TGCAGTGCTTGCCGCCAGGGCTCTTGGTTCTTC.

For this clonotype: Given a much more abundant clone one base away, this may be a read error. V usage is TRBV6-2 or TRBV6-3 and J usage is TRBJ2-3; D is perhaps TRBD2 (5 bases). The V gene's germline CDR1 is MNHEY and CDR2 SVGEGT. This CDR3 is 15 amino acids long. This CDR3 reads CASRTRAGLGDMQYF. CDR3 coding DNA: TGTGCCAGCAGAACGAGGGCGGGCCTCGGAGATATGCAGTATTTT.

This clonotype was counted between two and nine times. The chain uses TRBV6-1 and TRBJ1-6; D gene uncertain. Between the trimmed V and J ends, which lost 4 bases and 5 bases, there was a span of 12 bases. CDR1 is MNHNS and CDR2 is SASEGT in the germline V gene. The CDR3 has 15 residues. The CDR3: CASSVTRANNSPLHF. The CDR3 bases are TGTGCCAGCAGTGTCACGCGAGCTAATAATTCACCCCTCCACTTT.

The chain has TRBV7-8 and TRBJ2-1; D may match TRBD1 or TRBD2 (5 bases each). Germline CDR1 SGHVS, CDR2 FQNEAQ. The CDR3 has 14 amino acids. V lost 1 base, J lost 12 bases, and 16 bases lay in between. The CDR3 loop reads CASSLEGPSVGQFF. CDR3 nucleotide sequence: TGTGCCAGCAGCTTAGAGGGACCCTCTGTGGGGCAGTTCTTC.

This clonotype was found once. With a much larger clone just one base away, this may be a read error. The chain uses TRBV12-5 and TRBJ2-2; the D is unclear. V lost 1 base and J 4 bases, leaving 4 bases between the germline ends. The germline V gene encodes CDR1 LGHNT and CDR2 FRNRAP. This CDR3 has 13 amino acids. In DNA, the CDR3 is TGTGCTAGTGGTTTGGAAGTCACCGGGGAGCTGTTTTTT. Amino acid sequence: CASGLEVTGELFF.

The chain couples TRBV5-1 to TRBJ2-1, with TRBD1 as a possible D gene (5 bases). V was trimmed by 1 base and J by 9 bases, leaving 11 bases between them. This CDR3 region has 13 residues. CDR1 SGHRS and CDR2 YFSETQ come from the germline V gene. The CDR3: CASSLSQGIEQFF. CDR3 nucleotide sequence: TGCGCCAGCAGCTTGTCCCAGGGCATTGAGCAGTTCTTC.

This clonotype has ten or more counts. This rearrangement joins TRBV6-5 to TRBJ2-7; 8 nucleotides align to TRBD1. CDR1 and CDR2 from the germline V gene are MNHEY and SVGAGI. This CDR3 comprises 15 residues. With V trimmed by 7 bases and J by 2 bases, 10 bases remained unmatched. Written as DNA, the CDR3 is TGTGCCAGCACCCACCGGGGGACAGGCGCCTACGAGCAGTACTTC. Translating it yields CASTHRGTGAYEQYF.

The chain joins TRBV7-9 to TRBJ2-6; 7 positions agree with TRBD2. Germline V lookup: CDR1 SEHNR, CDR2 FQNEAQ (reference sequence). The CDR3 runs 21 residues. The ends lost 4 bases at V and 4 bases at J; junction bases unmatched: 22. DNA of the CDR3: TGTGCCAGCAGCTCCCCAAAAAACCCCACGGGAGGCTGGACCGGGGCCAACGTCCTGACTTTC. It translates to CASSSPKNPTGGWTGANVLTF.